The 2 T cell receptor beta chains below come from one sample, sequenced in a study of T cell repertoires in aging, cancer and after chemotherapy. Amplification of TCR beta used genomic DNA extracted from peripheral blood. A mixed TRB-A/B primer pool amplified rearranged TRB by multiplex touch-down PCR. TCRdb reprocessed the multiplex PCR reads via MiXCR and lists one record per CDR3 protein. The table includes almost 9,500 distinct CDR3 sequences, 34% detected once. The sequenced sample consisted of blood. Receptors originate from a human donor in good health.

This chain joins TRBV6-1 and TRBJ2-3; either TRBD1 or TRBD2 may supply D (5 bases each). V lost 3 bases to trimming and J lost 0 bases, with 16 bases between them. Per germline, CDR1 MNHNS and CDR2 SASEGT. The length of the CDR3 is 17 residues. The CDR3 DNA is TGTGCCAGCAGTGACTCGATGGCAGGGAGTAGCACAGATACGCAGTATTTT. Amino acid sequence: CASSDSMAGSSTDTQYF.

Only a few counts were recorded for this clonotype. The gene calls are TRBV29-1 and TRBJ2-3; D remains unclear. Trimming stripped 0 bases from V and 2 bases from J, with 12 bases between. This CDR3 has 15 amino acids. CDR1 is SQVTM and CDR2 is ANQGSEA in the germline V gene. CDR3 in DNA: TGCAGCGTTGAAGATCAGAAGGGATACACAGATACGCAGTATTTT. It encodes CSVEDQKGYTDTQYF.